These 28 T cell receptor beta chains were sequenced from one sample in a study of T cells in Graves' hyperthyroidism and ophthalmopathy. TCR beta CDR3 region amplification was performed from RNA transcripts. The HTBI primer set drove a first-round RT-PCR of the TCR CDR3. TCRdb fed the multiplex PCR reads into MiXCR, producing one record per CDR3 protein. The data show around 720,000 distinct CDR3 sequences, approximately 40% seen once. Material: blood. These receptors all stem from a woman between 40 and 50 years old with Graves' hyperthyroidism.

There are many counts of this clonotype. The CDR3 DNA is TGCAGTGCCCTTAACCGACAGGTTTACGAGCAGTACTTC. Translated: CSALNRQVYEQYF. The chain couples TRBV20-1 to TRBJ2-7, with D possibly matching TRBD1 (6 bases). V lost 6 bases and J 4 bases, leaving 16 bases between the germline ends. The CDR3 covers 13 residues. Germline V gives CDR1 DFQATT, CDR2 SNEGSKA (reference sequence).

About this clonotype: Mismatch with germline at one junction end may stem from a read error. The chain couples TRBV10-2 to TRBJ2-2, with a weak D call TRBD1 (6 bases). Germline V gene lookup returns CDR1 WSHSY and CDR2 SAAADI. The CDR3 is made up of 16 amino acids. The CDR3 sequence is CASSSYQGSNTGELFF. The CDR3 DNA sequence: TGTGCCAGCAGTTCGTACCAGGGGTCTAACACCGGGGAGCTGTTTTTT.

The V gene is TRBV7-2, the J gene TRBJ2-7, with D uncertain. Germline CDR1 reads SGHTA; CDR2 reads FQGNSA. Trimming stripped 4 bases from V and 9 bases from J, with 10 bases between. This CDR3 has 11 residues. The DNA of the CDR3 is TGTGCCAGCAGCTCCTCTCCGGGGCAGTACTTC. It translates to CASSSSPGQYF.

The chain employs TRBV2 and TRBJ1-5; tentative D call: TRBD1 (6 bases). Germline assignment: CDR1 SNHLY and CDR2 FYNNEI. This CDR3 region has 15 residues. V lost 6 bases and J 3 bases, leaving 15 bases between the germline ends. The chain's CDR3 is CASRAAGGNNQPQHF. The CDR3, as DNA: TGTGCCAGCAGGGCGGCGGGGGGCAACAATCAGCCCCAGCATTTT. Full variable domain (outside the CDR3, taken from reference TRBV2 and TRBJ1-5): EPEVTQTPSHQVTQMGQEVILRCVPISNHLYFYWYRQILGQKVEFLVSFYNNEISEKSEIFDDQFSVERPDGSNFTLKIRSTKLEDSAMYFCASRAAGGNNQPQHFGDGTRLSIL.

This chain connects TRBV27 to TRBJ2-7, with D unresolved. The CDR3 spans 14 residues. The V end lost 5 bases, the J end lost 4 bases, and 15 bases lay between the germline ends. Germline V gene sequence: CDR1 MNHEY, CDR2 SMNVEV (reference sequence). The DNA for the CDR3 is TGTGCCAGCAGTCCTAGTCACCCCTATTACGAGCAGTACTTC. Its translation is CASSPSHPYYEQYF.

There are many counts of this clonotype. The CDR3 DNA reads as TGTGCCACCAGTGGGTGGGATCGGGAAGAGACCCAGTACTTC. It specifies CATSGWDREETQYF. The genes are TRBV24-1 and TRBJ2-5; D unresolved. The germline V and J ends were trimmed by 5 bases and 3 bases, with 12 bases remaining between them. Germline V gives CDR1 KGHDR, CDR2 SFDVKD. The CDR3 runs to 14 residues.

J is TRBJ1-5 and V is TRBV12-3 or TRBV12-4, with TRBD1 matching 11 bases. Losses at the gene ends were 5 bases for V and 7 bases for J; bases not matched to a gene: 7. The CDR3 runs 15 residues. CDR3 sequence reads: CASSNGQGAGQPQHF. The CDR3 DNA reads as TGTGCCAGCAGTAACGGACAGGGGGCAGGACAGCCCCAGCATTTT.

This clonotype showed up just a few times. The V and J genes are TRBV7-9 and TRBJ2-7, with TRBD1 matching 10 bases. Germline trimming cut 3 bases from V and 4 bases from J; bases unmatched to any gene: 6. The V gene's germline CDR1 is SEHNR and CDR2 FQNEAQ (reference sequence). CDR3 length equals 15 residues. CDR3 in DNA: TGTGCCAGCAGCTTGAATAAGGGACAGGGGTACGAGCAGTACTTC. It encodes CASSLNKGQGYEQYF. Complete variable domain (other parts from reference TRBV7-9 and TRBJ2-7): DTGVSQNPRHKITKRGQNVTFRCDPISEHNRLYWYRQTLGQGPEFLTYFQNEAQLEKSRLLSDRFSAERPKGSFSTLEIQRTEQGDSAMYLCASSLNKGQGYEQYFGPGTRLTVT.

This clonotype was detected a few times. CDR3 sequence reads: CASSSVDHGYTF. The CDR3 DNA reads TGTGCCAGCAGCTCCGTTGACCATGGCTACACCTTC. The chain uses TRBV28 and TRBJ1-2; D not certain. The CDR3 runs to 12 residues. Germline lookup yields CDR1 MDHEN and CDR2 SYDVKM. Trimming cost V 6 bases and J 6 bases, with 11 bases left between them.

The chain recombines TRBV7-8 with TRBJ1-2, with D uncertain. Trimming removed 0 bases from V and 6 bases from J, with 14 bases in between. The length of the CDR3 is 15 residues. Germline V gene data show CDR1 as SGHVS and CDR2 as FQNEAQ. Here the CDR3 DNA reads TGTGCCAGCAGCTTAGCTTCGATCGGGTCACATGGCTACACCTTC. Translating gives CASSLASIGSHGYTF.

V is TRBV7-9 and J is TRBJ2-6; 12 positions agree with TRBD1. This CDR3 is 20 amino acids long. With V trimmed by 1 base and J by 3 bases, 10 bases remained unmatched. Germline V CDR1 and CDR2: SEHNR, FQNEAQ (reference sequence). The CDR3 sequence is CASSLEVGTGGKFGANVLTF. The DNA for the CDR3 is TGTGCCAGCAGCTTAGAGGTGGGGACAGGGGGCAAATTTGGGGCCAACGTCCTGACTTTC. The full variable domain, with the rest looked up from reference TRBV7-9 and TRBJ2-6, is DTGVSQNPRHKITKRGQNVTFRCDPISEHNRLYWYRQTLGQGPEFLTYFQNEAQLEKSRLLSDRFSAERPKGSFSTLEIQRTEQGDSAMYLCASSLEVGTGGKFGANVLTFGAGSRLTVL.

V usage is TRBV7-9 and J usage is TRBJ2-7; a weak D match, TRBD2 (8 bases). This CDR3 is 19 amino acids long. Per germline, CDR1 SEHNR and CDR2 FQNEAQ (reference sequence). V was pared by 4 bases and J by 2 bases, with 27 bases between. The CDR3 loop reads CASSSLTGGLQGNPYEQYF. CDR3 coding DNA: TGTGCCAGCAGCTCTCTTACGGGGGGGCTACAGGGGAATCCCTACGAGCAGTACTTC.

This clonotype was seen a single time. The gene calls are TRBV20-1 and TRBJ1-1, with D perhaps TRBD1 (5 bases). The CDR3 consists of 14 residues. Per the germline V gene, CDR1 is DFQATT and CDR2 is SNEGSKA (reference sequence). The ends were cut back, 2 bases at V and 0 bases at J, with 10 bases in the middle. CDR3 nucleotides: TGCAGTGCTAGACCTCTCAGGGTGAACACTGAAGCTTTCTTT. Translating it yields CSARPLRVNTEAFF.

Ten or more counts support this clonotype. This chain connects TRBV10-3 to TRBJ2-7; D may be TRBD2 (5 bases). Trimming shortened V by 3 bases and J by 3 bases, and 15 bases separated the two germline ends. The germline V gene encodes CDR1 ENHRY and CDR2 SYGVKD. There are 15 residues in the CDR3. This CDR3 is CAISDPRTVNYEQYF. CDR3 in DNA: TGTGCCATCAGTGATCCCCGGACTGTAAACTACGAGCAGTACTTC.

The table lists this clonotype with many counts. This chain connects TRBV12-3 or TRBV12-4 to TRBJ2-7; no firm D call. Trimming left V 8 bases short and J 5 bases short, with 10 bases between. CDR3 length: 11 residues. DNA of the CDR3: TGTGCCAGCCCGTATAAGGACGAGCAGTACTTC. As protein: CASPYKDEQYF.

The rearrangement links TRBV15 to TRBJ1-2; no firm D call. V was trimmed by 3 bases and J by 3 bases, leaving 5 bases between them. The CDR3 is 12 residues long. Germline V gene sequence: CDR1 LNHNV, CDR2 YYDKDF (reference sequence). The CDR3: CATSSPDYGYTF. The CDR3 DNA is TGTGCCACCAGCAGCCCTGACTATGGCTACACCTTC.

This clonotype has only a few counts. The V and J genes are TRBV7-9 and TRBJ1-2; D perhaps matches TRBD1 (5 bases). V lost 0 bases to trimming and J lost 5 bases, with 10 bases between them. This CDR3 is built from 14 residues. Germline values: CDR1 SEHNR, CDR2 FQNEAQ (reference sequence). The CDR3 nucleotides are TGTGCCAGCAGCTTAGCGGCGGGGGAATATGGCTACACCTTC. It specifies CASSLAAGEYGYTF.

The chain uses TRBV29-1 and TRBJ2-3; 10 bases are a match to TRBD2. CDR1 SQVTM and CDR2 ANQGSEA come from the germline V gene. The CDR3 loop spans 16 amino acids. The V and J ends lost 7 bases and 2 bases, in that order; junction bases with no gene match: 12. The CDR3 is CSAQAGGPGYTDTQYF. The DNA of the CDR3 is TGCAGCGCACAAGCGGGAGGGCCGGGTTACACAGATACGCAGTATTTT.

V is TRBV7-2 and J is TRBJ2-3, with TRBD2 matching over 9 bases. J was trimmed by 5 bases and V by 5 bases; bases with no gene match: 8. From germline, CDR1 is SGHTA and CDR2 FQGNSA. The CDR3 consists of 15 residues. The CDR3 region is CASSRIAGVGDTQYF. The CDR3 region has the DNA TGTGCCAGCAGCCGGATAGCGGGAGTCGGAGATACGCAGTATTTT.

This clonotype has a count of ten or more. This rearrangement joins TRBV7-2 to TRBJ1-2; D might be TRBD1 (6 bases). Germline V gene lookup returns CDR1 SGHTA and CDR2 FQGNSA. Trimming removed 5 bases from V and 2 bases from J, with 15 bases in between. The CDR3 sequence is 15 residues long. The CDR3 nucleotides read TGTGCCAGCAGCCTACTACAGGGTCTAAACTATGGCTACACCTTC. The encoded protein is CASSLLQGLNYGYTF.

A few counts support this clonotype. The rearrangement uses TRBV7-9 and TRBJ1-1, with 8 bases fitting TRBD1. V was clipped by 5 bases and J by 1 base; unmatched bases: 9. Germline assignment: CDR1 SEHNR and CDR2 FQNEAQ (reference sequence). The CDR3 totals 16 residues. The CDR3 loop reads CASSPRTGLANTEAFF. The CDR3 DNA reads TGTGCCAGCAGCCCCCGGACAGGGTTAGCGAACACTGAAGCTTTCTTT. Together with reference TRBV7-9 and TRBJ1-1, the CDR3 gives the full variable domain: DTGVSQNPRHKITKRGQNVTFRCDPISEHNRLYWYRQTLGQGPEFLTYFQNEAQLEKSRLLSDRFSAERPKGSFSTLEIQRTEQGDSAMYLCASSPRTGLANTEAFFGQGTRLTVV.

This clonotype was found many times. J is TRBJ1-1 and V is TRBV7-2; D might be TRBD1 (6 bases). There are 12 residues in the CDR3. Germline loops: CDR1 SGHTA, CDR2 FQGNSA. Trimming stripped 4 bases from V and 10 bases from J, with 13 bases between. CDR3 in DNA: TGTGCCAGCAGCTACGGGGGGCGCATAGCTTTCTTT. Its translation: CASSYGGRIAFF.

Regarding this clonotype: Possible read error: a much larger clone is one base away. The chain recombines TRBV19 with TRBJ1-1, with D maybe TRBD1 (5 bases). V was clipped by 5 bases and J by 1 base, with 11 bases between them. This CDR3 spans 14 amino acids. In germline, CDR1 is LNHDA, CDR2 SQIVND (reference sequence). The CDR3 nucleotides read TGTGCCAGTAGTGCTGGGGCCCAGAACACTGAAGCTTTCTTT. This gives the protein CASSAGAQNTEAFF.

The chain couples TRBV18 to TRBJ1-5; no reliable D call. Germline CDR1 and CDR2: KGHSH and LQKENI. CDR3 size: 13 residues. Trimming pared 3 bases from V and 9 bases from J, leaving 12 bases between. CDR3 coding DNA: TGTGCCAGCTCACCCCCCGCGGGTTGGCCCCAGCATTTT. This encodes CASSPPAGWPQHF.

The chain links TRBV5-1 to TRBJ1-4, with D hard to call. The CDR3 spans 17 residues. Germline CDR1 reads SGHRS; CDR2 reads YFSETQ. The V end lost 7 bases, the J end lost 3 bases, and 22 bases lay between the germline ends. The CDR3 nucleotides are TGCGCCAGCCGAAGGTCTGGGCTGAAGATGGCTAATGAAAAACTGTTTTTT. This gives the protein CASRRSGLKMANEKLFF.

On this clonotype: A much larger clonotype is one base distant, so this may be a read error. The chain is built from TRBV5-1 and TRBJ1-1, with no clear D. CDR3 length: 14 amino acids. CDR1 is SGHRS, CDR2 YFSETQ, per germline. The CDR3 sequence is CASSTRTGNTVAFF. For the CDR3, the DNA is TGCGCCAGCAGCACTCGGACGGGGAACACTGTAGCTTTCTTT. The full variable domain, rest sourced from reference TRBV5-1 and TRBJ1-1, is KAGVTQTPRYLIKTRGQQVTLSCSPISGHRSVSWYQQTPGQGLQFLFEYFSETQRNKGNFPGRFSGRQFSNSRSEMNVSTLELGDSALYLCASSTRTGNTVAFFGQGTRLTVV.

On this clonotype itself: At one end the junction does not follow the germline gene, possibly because of a read error. The chain links TRBV12-3 or TRBV12-4 to TRBJ1-4, with no clear D. The CDR3 length is 13 residues. In DNA form, the CDR3 reads TGTGCCAGCAGTTCGACAACGAATGAAAAACTGTTTTTT. Protein product: CASSSTTNEKLFF.

The gene calls are TRBV10-1 and TRBJ2-7; D remains unclear. Germline CDR1 is WNHNN and CDR2 is SYGVQD (reference sequence). CDR3 length: 14 residues. Trimming removed 5 bases from V and 0 bases from J, with 11 bases in between. The CDR3 here is CASSYLEDSYEQYF. CDR3 bases: TGCGCCAGCAGTTATCTTGAGGACTCCTACGAGCAGTACTTC.